One TCR beta chain is described in this entry. These data originate in a study of T-cell reconstitution after alpha-beta-depleted transplantation in children. V was shortened by 2 bases and J by 1 base, with 11 bases between the two germline ends. CDR3 length equals 15 residues. Germline CDR1 and CDR2: DFQATT and SNEGSKA (reference sequence). Unique molecular identifiers were incorporated when the TCRbeta library was constructed. TCRdb fed the PCR reads into MiXCR, producing one record per CDR3 protein. The sample shows nearly 400,000 distinct CDR3 sequences, 20% of them seen only once. Specimen: PBMCs from the stem cell graft donor, collected from the stem cell graft. This receptor was taken from a human donor who donated a stem cell graft to a child with acute myeloid leukemia. The V and J genes are TRBV20-1 and TRBJ2-2; D could derive from TRBD1 or TRBD2 (5 bases each). The CDR3 DNA reads TGCAGTGCTAGACCCGGGACGGTGAACACCGGGGAGCTGTTTTTT. Its translation: CSARPGTVNTGELFF.